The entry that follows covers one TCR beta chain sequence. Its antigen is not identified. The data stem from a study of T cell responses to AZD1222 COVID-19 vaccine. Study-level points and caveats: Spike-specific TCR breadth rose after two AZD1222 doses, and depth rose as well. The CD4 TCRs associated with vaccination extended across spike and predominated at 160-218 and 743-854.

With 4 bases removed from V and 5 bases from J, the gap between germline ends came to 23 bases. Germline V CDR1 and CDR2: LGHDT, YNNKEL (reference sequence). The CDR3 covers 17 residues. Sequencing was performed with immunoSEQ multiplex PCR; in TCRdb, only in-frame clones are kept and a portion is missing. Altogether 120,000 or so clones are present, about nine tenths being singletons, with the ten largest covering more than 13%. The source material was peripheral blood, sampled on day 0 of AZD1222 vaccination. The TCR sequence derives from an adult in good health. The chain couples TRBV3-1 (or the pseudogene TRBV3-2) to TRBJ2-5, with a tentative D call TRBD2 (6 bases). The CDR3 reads CASSPFVGTSWWETQYF. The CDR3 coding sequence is TGTGCCAGCAGCCCCTTCGTTGGTACTAGCTGGTGGGAGACCCAGTACTTC.